These 16 T cell receptor beta chains came from one sample sequenced in a study of blood T cells in healthy people across ages. The authors ran a second PCR of 7 to 11 cycles using a sample-barcoded 5' primer and a J-beta primer mix. TCRdb fed the 5' RACE reads into MiXCR, producing one record per CDR3 protein. The table has fewer than 1,200,000 distinct CDR3 sequences, 20% to 25% seen once. The data were also submitted as part of a second study, on T cells of mothers and their children.

Sequences were obtained from blood. The receptors stem from a girl aged 2 to 9 in good health.

The CDR3 protein is CATSRDGGGRTGELFF. CDR3 DNA: TGTGCCACCAGCAGAGATGGCGGAGGGAGGACCGGGGAGCTGTTTTTT. The J gene is TRBJ2-2, the V gene TRBV15, with a possible D match to TRBD2 (6 bases). Per germline, CDR1 LNHNV and CDR2 YYDKDF (reference sequence). The V end was cut by 0 bases, the J end by 5 bases, with 13 bases between. CDR3 length equals 16 residues.

The V call is TRBV20-1, the J call TRBJ2-1; 8 positions match TRBD2. Germline-derived CDR1 and CDR2 are DFQATT and SNEGSKA (reference sequence). This CDR3 is 13 amino acids long. Trimming cost V 6 bases and J 5 bases; bases outside gene matches: 6. The DNA for the CDR3 is TGCAGTGCCGCGGGACTAGAAGACAATGAGCAGTTCTTC. This translates into CSAAGLEDNEQFF.

The rearrangement uses TRBV14 and TRBJ1-2; D may be TRBD1 (5 bases). Trimming shortened V by 0 bases and J by 4 bases, and 12 bases separated the two germline ends. Looked up from germline, CDR1 is SGHDN and CDR2 is FVKESK. This CDR3 region has 15 residues. The CDR3 is CASSQDHKGVYGYTF. In nucleotides, the CDR3 is TGTGCCAGCAGCCAAGATCATAAAGGGGTCTATGGCTACACCTTC.

This clonotype turned up a few times. The chain employs TRBV20-1 and TRBJ2-5; 7 bases align to TRBD2. Germline V gene sequence: CDR1 DFQATT, CDR2 SNEGSKA (reference sequence). The ends lost 6 bases at V and 2 bases at J; junction bases unmatched: 3. The CDR3 contains 12 residues. CDR3 coding DNA: TGCAGTGCACTGGGACTACAAGAGACCCAGTACTTC. Amino acid sequence: CSALGLQETQYF.

V is TRBV12-3 or TRBV12-4 and J is TRBJ1-2; TRBD1 might be the D (5 bases). The CDR3 is made up of 14 amino acids. V was trimmed by 3 bases and J by 4 bases, leaving 12 bases between them. CDR3 loop: CASSFGGSPYGYTF. CDR3 nucleotide sequence: TGTGCCAGCAGTTTTGGGGGATCCCCCTATGGCTACACCTTC.

The table lists this clonotype with a few counts. The chain carries TRBV28 and TRBJ2-7; 9 bases map to TRBD2. Germline V gene sequence: CDR1 MDHEN, CDR2 SYDVKM. The CDR3 consists of 13 residues. The V and J ends lost 8 bases and 3 bases, in that order; junction bases with no gene match: 5. The CDR3 sequence: CASQREAIYEQYF. In DNA form, the CDR3 reads TGTGCCAGCCAGCGGGAGGCCATCTACGAGCAGTACTTC.

A few counts support this clonotype. CDR3 nucleotides: TGTGCCAGCGGCTACCCGACTAGCGGGGAAGAGACCCAGTACTTC. It translates to CASGYPTSGEETQYF. The chain employs TRBV7-2 and TRBJ2-5; TRBD2 aligns across 11 bases. The CDR3 is 15 residues long. Germline-derived CDR1 and CDR2 are SGHTA and FQGNSA. Trimming cost V 8 bases and J 3 bases; bases outside gene matches: 8.

This clonotype was picked up a small number of times. The V gene is TRBV5-1, the J gene TRBJ2-5; 12 nucleotides align to TRBD2. J was trimmed by 5 bases and V by 4 bases; bases with no gene match: 6. Germline assignment: CDR1 SGHRS and CDR2 YFSETQ. This CDR3 contains 15 residues. The CDR3 DNA sequence: TGCGCCAGCAGCACTTCTAGCGGGAGGGTGGAGACCCAGTACTTC. It is translated as CASSTSSGRVETQYF.

As regards this clonotype: The CDR3 carries no conserved terminal phenylalanine or tryptophan, so it likely arises from a read error. The chain employs TRBV29-1 and TRBJ2-5; 7 bases are shared with TRBD1. The DNA end is a closer match to TRBJ2-7, so the J assignment may be wrong. The germline gives CDR1 SQVTM, CDR2 ANQGSEA. CDR3 length equals 15 residues. The CDR3: CSVEESGQSSYEQYL. CDR3 sequence (DNA): TGCAGCGTTGAAGAATCGGGACAGAGCTCCTACGAGCAGTACCTC.

The chain couples TRBV5-5 to TRBJ2-5, with 7 bases identical to TRBD1. V trimming: 2 bases; J trimming: 0 bases; junction bases outside the gene matches: 7. The CDR3 is 16 amino acids. Looked up from germline, CDR1 is SGHKS and CDR2 is YYEKEE (reference sequence). The CDR3, as DNA: TGTGCCAGCAGCTTAACAGGGGCGACCCACCAAGAGACCCAGTACTTC. Translated, it gives CASSLTGATHQETQYF.

This sequence joins TRBV9 and TRBJ2-1, with D unresolved. The CDR3 has 11 amino acids. V lost 3 bases to trimming and J lost 7 bases, with 5 bases between them. Germline assignment: CDR1 SGDLS and CDR2 YYNGEE. The CDR3 is CASSATNEQFF. The CDR3 DNA reads TGTGCCAGCAGCGCTACTAATGAGCAGTTCTTC. Together with reference TRBV9 and TRBJ2-1, the CDR3 gives the full variable domain: DSGVTQTPKHLITATGQRVTLRCSPRSGDLSVYWYQQSLDQGLQFLIQYYNGEERAKGNILERFSAQQFPDLHSELNLSSLELGDSALYFCASSATNEQFFGPGTRLTVL.

The chain links TRBV2 to TRBJ1-1, with unresolved D. The germline V and J ends were trimmed by 8 bases and 1 base, with 11 bases remaining between them. Germline CDR1 reads SNHLY; CDR2 reads FYNNEI. There are 13 residues in the CDR3. CDR3 coding DNA: TGTGCCAGCTACCAAATTGGGAACACTGAAGCTTTCTTT. Translation gives CASYQIGNTEAFF.

This clonotype was picked up many times. CDR3 sequence (DNA): TGTGCCAGCACCTTGGGAGAGACCCAGTACTTC. This gives the protein CASTLGETQYF. This chain links TRBV7-9 with TRBJ2-5; D call uncertain. The ends were cut back, 7 bases at V and 4 bases at J, with 7 bases in the middle. Looked up from germline, CDR1 is SEHNR and CDR2 is FQNEAQ (reference sequence). The CDR3 is 11 residues long.

The chain employs TRBV2 and TRBJ1-2; D ambiguous. Germline lookup yields CDR1 SNHLY and CDR2 FYNNEI. V gave up 3 bases and J gave up 6 bases, with 17 bases separating them. This CDR3 contains 15 residues. The CDR3 spells CASSDYLDASDGYTF. CDR3 sequence (DNA): TGTGCCAGCAGTGATTATTTGGACGCCTCAGATGGCTACACCTTC.

This clonotype came up a few times. V is TRBV7-9 and J is TRBJ2-5; TRBD2 agrees at 8 bases. The end of the DNA is better explained by TRBJ2-1, so the J call may be wrong. The germline V gene encodes CDR1 SEHNR and CDR2 FQNEAQ (reference sequence). CDR3 length: 13 residues. The CDR3 loop reads CASSAPGGAWQFF. As DNA, the CDR3 is TGTGCCAGCAGCGCCCCCGGGGGGGCCTGGCAGTTCTTC.

This clonotype was seen a few times. The V and J genes are TRBV28 and TRBJ2-5, with 11 bases identical to TRBD2. The end of the DNA aligns better with TRBJ2-7, so the J call may be wrong. CDR3 size: 14 residues. Germline CDR1 reads MDHEN; CDR2 reads SYDVKM. As DNA, the CDR3 is TGTGCCTCCCAGGGACTAGCGGTCTCCTACGAGCAGTACTTC. Residues: CASQGLAVSYEQYF.